This TCR beta chain was sequenced for a study of blood T cell repertoires in COVID-19. Background on the study: Samples taken during acute and convalescent COVID-19 were collected in the United States, Italy and Spain.

With 3 bases removed from V and 1 base from J, the gap between germline ends came to 12 bases. The germline CDR1 and CDR2 sequences are MGHRA and YSYEKL. The CDR3 has 15 amino acids. The table came from immunoSEQ multiplex PCR; TCRdb's copy has only in-frame clones and leaves some out. The sample includes a few hundred thousand clones, around nine tenths of them seen just once. This chain joins TRBV4-1 and TRBJ2-5; possible D gene TRBD1, 6 bases. The TCR sequence derives from a woman between 45 and 60 years old with active or convalescent COVID-19. Source material: peripheral blood. This CDR3 is CASSHPGQPQETQYF. As DNA, the CDR3 is TGCGCCAGCAGCCACCCTGGACAGCCCCAAGAGACCCAGTACTTC.